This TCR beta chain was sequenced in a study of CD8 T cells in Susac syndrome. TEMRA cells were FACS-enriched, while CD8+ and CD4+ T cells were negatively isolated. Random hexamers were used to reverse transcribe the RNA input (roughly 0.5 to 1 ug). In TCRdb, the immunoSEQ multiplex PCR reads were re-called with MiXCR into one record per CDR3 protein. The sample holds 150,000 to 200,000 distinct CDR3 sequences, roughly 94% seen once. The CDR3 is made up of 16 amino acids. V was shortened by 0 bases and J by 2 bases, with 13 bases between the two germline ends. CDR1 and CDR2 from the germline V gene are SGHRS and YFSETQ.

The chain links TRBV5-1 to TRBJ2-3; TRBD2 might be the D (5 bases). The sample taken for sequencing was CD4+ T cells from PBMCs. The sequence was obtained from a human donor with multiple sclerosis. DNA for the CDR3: TGCGCCAGCAGCTTGGTGGCCCCCGGGAACACAGATACGCAGTATTTT. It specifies CASSLVAPGNTDTQYF.